This is a list of T cell receptor beta chains from one sample in a study of blood T cell repertoires in COVID-19. Only in-frame clones appear in the TCRdb table, and some are missing; sequencing was by immunoSEQ multiplex PCR. This table holds over 600,000 clones, around 89% found once. Input material: peripheral blood. Receptor source: a woman aged 18-30 years with acute or convalescent COVID-19. Each CDR3 is given with its conserved first and last residue. D genes are given only for firm matches. Some rows have no size entry. The others give once, few or many, or a class for an expanded clone.

clone_size,d_call,v_call,j_call,cdr3_aa,cdr3_nt
.,.,TRBV4-1,TRBJ1-1,CASSLEQGMNTEAFF,TGCGCCAGCAGCCTCGAGCAGGGGATGAACACTGAAGCTTTCTTT
.,.,TRBV6-4,TRBJ2-1,CASSDGSEVNEQFF,TGTGCCAGCAGTGACGGCAGCGAGGTCAATGAGCAGTTCTTC
.,.,TRBV6-2/TRBV6-3,TRBJ2-5,CASSYPFLSGGYQETQYF,TGTGCCAGCAGTTACCCATTTCTTTCGGGGGGCTACCAAGAGACCCAGTACTTC
.,TRBD1,TRBV5-4,TRBJ2-7,CASSYGDRPYEQYF,TGTGCCAGCAGCTATGGGGACAGGCCGTACGAGCAGTACTTC
.,.,TRBV21-1,TRBJ2-1,CASKEDTENNEQFF,TGTGCCAGCAAGGAGGATACCGAAAACAATGAGCAGTTCTTC
.,.,TRBV9,TRBJ2-3,CASSAWALGEGTDTQYF,TGTGCCAGCAGCGCCTGGGCGTTAGGGGAAGGCACAGATACGCAGTATTTT
.,.,TRBV28,TRBJ2-7,CASSLDRLRSYEQYF,TGTGCCAGCAGTTTAGACAGGTTGCGCTCCTACGAGCAGTACTTC
.,TRBD1,TRBV5-1,TRBJ2-2,CASSPWTGPSGELFF,TGCGCCAGCAGCCCCTGGACAGGTCCGTCCGGGGAGCTGTTTTTT
once,TRBD1,TRBV28,TRBJ2-7,CASRPLLGTASYEQYF,TGTGCCAGCAGACCTTTACTCGGGACAGCCTCCTACGAGCAGTACTTC
.,TRBD1,TRBV25-1,TRBJ2-7,CASIPTGTGTYEQYF,TGTGCCAGCATCCCCACCGGGACAGGGACCTACGAGCAGTACTTC
.,.,TRBV18,TRBJ2-7,CASSPRGTHEQYF,TGTGCCAGCTCACCTAGGGGGACCCACGAGCAGTACTTC
.,.,TRBV3-1/TRBV3-2,TRBJ1-1,CASRGLFQGGTEAFF,TGTGCCAGCAGGGGGCTTTTTCAGGGCGGCACTGAAGCTTTCTTT
.,TRBD1,TRBV6-5,TRBJ1-5,CASSRQGMHQPQHF,TGTGCCAGCAGTCGACAGGGGATGCATCAGCCCCAGCATTTT
.,TRBD1,TRBV27,TRBJ1-5,CASLFPGQGAGDNQPQHF,TGTGCCAGTCTGTTCCCGGGACAGGGGGCGGGGGACAATCAGCCCCAGCATTTT
.,TRBD2,TRBV29-1,TRBJ2-3,CSAGTSGGGTDTQYF,TGCAGCGCCGGGACTAGCGGGGGGGGCACAGATACGCAGTATTTT
once,TRBD1,TRBV9,TRBJ1-2,CASSVGNWDSNYGYTF,TGTGCCAGCAGCGTAGGTAATTGGGACAGTAACTATGGCTACACCTTC